This T cell receptor (beta chain) was obtained from a study of T cell responses to AZD1222 COVID-19 vaccine. Study-level findings and limits: Mapped onto spike, vaccine-associated CD4 TCRs spanned it and were dominant at 160-218 and 743-854. Following two doses of AZD1222, Spike-specific TCR breadth and depth rose. Among those given AZD1222, only 5 to 7 were seropositive at baseline.

Details on this clone: No antigen is known for it.

CDR1 and CDR2 (germline): SGHNT, YYREEE (reference sequence). The ends lost 0 bases at V and 5 bases at J; junction bases unmatched: 7. This CDR3 has 15 residues. Sequenced by immunoSEQ multiplex PCR; TCRdb stores in-frame clones only, minus some. Of about 170,000 clones listed, roughly nine tenths are singletons. The V gene is TRBV5-4, the J gene TRBJ2-5, with 7 bases lining up with TRBD1. The TCR sequence derives from an adult in good health. The source material was peripheral blood, sampled on day 0 of AZD1222 vaccination. The CDR3 sequence is CASSLATGSRETQYF. CDR3 bases: TGTGCCAGCAGCTTGGCGACAGGGAGCCGGGAGACCCAGTACTTC.